This TCR beta chain stems from a study of identical twins. Study-wide results and caveats: Excess low generation probability was seen in twin-shared out-of-frame alpha sequences.

The germline gives CDR1 MDHEN, CDR2 SYDVKM. The CDR3 is 15 residues long. V was clipped by 11 bases and J by 0 bases; unmatched bases: 12. This clonotype came up a few times. Its antigen remains unknown. TCRdb re-called the 5' RACE reads through MiXCR, storing one row per CDR3 protein. The repertoire holds roughly 350,000 distinct CDR3 sequences, 9% to 15% seen once, with more than 6% in the top ten. These records were also assigned to another study, of yellow fever vaccine responses in identical twins.

This TCR was recovered from a woman aged 18-30 years in good health. The chain couples TRBV28 to TRBJ1-1, with 7 bases lining up with TRBD1. The sample was CD8+ T cells sorted from blood. The CDR3 loop reads CAAIPTGAMNTEAFF. CDR3 coding DNA: TGTGCCGCAATCCCCACAGGGGCGATGAACACTGAAGCTTTCTTT.